This T cell receptor (beta chain) was obtained from a study of blood T cells in healthy people across ages. General study points: Donors of long life had a larger count of naive CD4+ cells and greater diversity than aged donors.

As regards this clonotype: Its antigen is undetermined.

A J-beta primer mix and a sample-barcoded 5' primer were used in a second PCR of about 7 to 12 cycles. Each sample yielded at least 3 million CDR3-containing paired-end reads. TCRdb analysed the 5' RACE reads with MiXCR anew, one entry per CDR3 protein. The repertoire holds roughly 2 million distinct CDR3 sequences, with less than 50% as singletons. V lost 3 bases to trimming and J lost 7 bases; unmatched junction nucleotides: 8. The CDR3 consists of 14 residues. The germline gives CDR1 DFQATT, CDR2 SNEGSKA (reference sequence). The sequence came from a woman in her thirties or forties in good health. The sequenced sample was blood. J is TRBJ2-1 and V is TRBV20-1; 8 nucleotides match TRBD1. As DNA, the CDR3 is TGCAGTGCTAGCCCCCGGGACAGGACTAATGAGCAGTTCTTC. It is translated as CSASPRDRTNEQFF.